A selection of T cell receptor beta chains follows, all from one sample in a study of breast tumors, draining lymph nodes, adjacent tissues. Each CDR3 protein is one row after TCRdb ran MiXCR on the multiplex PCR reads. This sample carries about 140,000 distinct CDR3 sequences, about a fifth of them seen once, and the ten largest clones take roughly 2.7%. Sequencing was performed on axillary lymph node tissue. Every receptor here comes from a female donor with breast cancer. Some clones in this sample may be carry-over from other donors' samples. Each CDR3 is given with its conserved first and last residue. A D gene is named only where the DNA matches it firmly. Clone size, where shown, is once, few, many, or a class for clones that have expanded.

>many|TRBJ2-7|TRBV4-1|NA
TGCGCCAGCAGCCAAGAATTAGGGTACGAGCAGTACTTC
CASSQELGYEQYF
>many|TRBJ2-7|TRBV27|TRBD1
TGTGCCAGCAGTTCCTGGACAGGGGGGTCCTACGAGCAGTACTTC
CASSSWTGGSYEQYF
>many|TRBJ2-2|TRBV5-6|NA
TGTGCCAGCAGCTTGGTGCTGACGAACACCGGGGAGCTGTTTTTT
CASSLVLTNTGELFF
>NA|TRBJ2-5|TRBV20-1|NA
TGCAGTGCTAGTTCAGGAAATAGAGGGACCCAGTACTTC
CSASSGNRGTQYF
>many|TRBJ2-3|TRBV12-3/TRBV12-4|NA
TGTGCCAGCAGTTTGGATACGGGCTACACAGATACGCAGTATTTT
CASSLDTGYTDTQYF
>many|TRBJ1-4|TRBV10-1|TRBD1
TGCGCCAGCAGTGAAACCCCCGGGACAGGGTTAGAGGGGAGTAAGGAAAAACTGTTTTTT
CASSETPGTGLEGSKEKLFF
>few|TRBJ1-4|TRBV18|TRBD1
TGTGCCAGCTCAGCCGGACAGGGAGCAACTAATGAAAAACTGTTTTTT
CASSAGQGATNEKLFF
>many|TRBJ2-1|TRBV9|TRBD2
TGTGCCAGCAGCATGGGACTAGCGGGTAACAATGAGCAGTTCTTC
CASSMGLAGNNEQFF
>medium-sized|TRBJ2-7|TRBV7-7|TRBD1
TGTGCCAGCAGCTTAGCGCGACAGGGGATGTACGAGCAGTACTTC
CASSLARQGMYEQYF
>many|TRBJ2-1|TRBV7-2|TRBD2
TGTGCCAGCGGCCTCGGGACTAGCGGGCAGGGTGAGCAGTTCTTC
CASGLGTSGQGEQFF
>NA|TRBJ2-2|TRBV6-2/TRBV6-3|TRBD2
TGTGCCAGCAGAAACAGCGGGAGGGCCCGCACCGGGGAGCTGTTTTTT
CASRNSGRARTGELFF
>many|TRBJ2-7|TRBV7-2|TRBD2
TGTGCCAGCAGAACGGGACTAGCGGGAGTTGGCGAGCAGTACTTC
CASRTGLAGVGEQYF
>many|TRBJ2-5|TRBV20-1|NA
TGCAGTGCTAGCGTGCAAGAGACCCAGTACTTC
CSASVQETQYF
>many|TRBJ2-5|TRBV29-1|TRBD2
TGCAGCGTTGGGCAAGCTAGCGGAAGCGGGGGGGGGACCCAGTACTTC
CSVGQASGSGGGTQYF
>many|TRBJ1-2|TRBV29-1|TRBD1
TGCAGCGTTGAAATTCCACAGGGGGCGGGAGGCTACACCTTC
CSVEIPQGAGGYTF
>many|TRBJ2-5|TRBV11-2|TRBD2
TGTGCCAGCAGCCGGGGGGGGACTAAAGAGACCCAGTACTTC
CASSRGGTKETQYF
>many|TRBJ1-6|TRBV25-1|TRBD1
TGTGCCAGCAGTGAATTTGGGACAGGGAGATCACCCCTCCACTTT
CASSEFGTGRSPLHF
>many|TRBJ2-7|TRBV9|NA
TGTGCCAGCGGAACAGGTTATAGTGACGAGCAGTACTTC
CASGTGYSDEQYF
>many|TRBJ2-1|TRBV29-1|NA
TGCAGCGTTGGGATTGTCTCTAACAATGATGAGCAGTTCTTC
CSVGIVSNNDEQFF
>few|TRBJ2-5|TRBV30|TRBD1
TGTGCCTACGGACAGGGGGTTGAGACCCAGTACTTC
CAYGQGVETQYF
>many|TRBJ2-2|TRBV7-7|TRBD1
TGTGCCAGCAGCGCTAAAGGGGGCGGCACCGGGGAGCTGTTTTTT
CASSAKGGGTGELFF
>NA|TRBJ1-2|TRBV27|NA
TGTGCCAGCAGTTTCGATCGGGAACCGACGAACTATGGCTTCACCTTC
CASSFDREPTNYGFTF
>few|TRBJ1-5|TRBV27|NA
TGTGCCAGCAGTCCCCGACAGGGCAATCAGCCCCAGCATTTT
CASSPRQGNQPQHF
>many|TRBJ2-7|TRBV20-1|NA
TGCAGTGCCCCCCGGGGTCGGAGTAGGTACGAGCAGTACTTC
CSAPRGRSRYEQYF
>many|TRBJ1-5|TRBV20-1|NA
TGCAGTGCCTGGGGCGGAAGCAATCAGCCCCAGCATTTT
CSAWGGSNQPQHF
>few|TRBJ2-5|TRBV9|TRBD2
TGTGCCAGCAGCGTAGGGATGGGACTAGAGAGGCAAGAGACCCAGTACTTC
CASSVGMGLERQETQYF
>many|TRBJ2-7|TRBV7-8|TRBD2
TGTGCCAGCAGCTTAGAGCTAGCGGGAACCTACGAGCAGTACTTC
CASSLELAGTYEQYF
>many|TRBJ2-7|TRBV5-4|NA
TGTGCCAGCAGCTTGGAACAGGGTTTGGGCGAGCAGTACTTC
CASSLEQGLGEQYF
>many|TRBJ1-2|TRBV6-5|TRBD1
TGTGCCAGCGGGGAATGGGGACAGGGTGCCTATGGCTACACCTTC
CASGEWGQGAYGYTF
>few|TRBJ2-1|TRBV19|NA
TGTGCCAGTAGTATTGGTCACAATGAGCAGTTCTTC
CASSIGHNEQFF
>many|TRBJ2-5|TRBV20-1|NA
TGCAGTGCTAGTACTGGGGCACGGGAGACCCAGTACTTC
CSASTGARETQYF
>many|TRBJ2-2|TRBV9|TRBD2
TGTGCCAGCAGCGTGAGGGCTAGCGGGAGACATACCGGGGAGCTGTTTTTT
CASSVRASGRHTGELFF
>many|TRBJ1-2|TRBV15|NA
TGTGCCACCAGCAGAGATCAAAGGTTTCCTGGCTACACCTTC
CATSRDQRFPGYTF
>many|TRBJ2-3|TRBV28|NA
TGTGCCAGCAGTGGGTCAGGGAGAGATACGCAGTATTTT
CASSGSGRDTQYF
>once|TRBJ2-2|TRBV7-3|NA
TGCGCCAGCGAGGGGACCGGGGAGCTGTTTTTT
CASEGTGELFF
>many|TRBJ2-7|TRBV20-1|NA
TGCAGTGCTAGTAAGCAAGATAACTACGAGCAGTACTTC
CSASKQDNYEQYF
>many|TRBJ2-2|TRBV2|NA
TGTGCCAGCAGTGAACTGGGGCAGGGGACCGGGGAGCTGTTTTTT
CASSELGQGTGELFF
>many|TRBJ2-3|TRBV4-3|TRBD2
TGCGCCAGCAGCCAGACTAGCGGTGATACGCAGTATTTT
CASSQTSGDTQYF
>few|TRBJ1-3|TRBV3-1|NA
TGTGCCAGCAGCCAAGGGGCCGGGGGCTCTGGAAACACCATATATTTT
CASSQGAGGSGNTIYF
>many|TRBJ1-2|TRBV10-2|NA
TGCGCCAGCAGTGGGGGAGTTGGGGGCTATGGCTACACCTTC
CASSGGVGGYGYTF
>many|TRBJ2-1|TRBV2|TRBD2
TGTGCCAGCAGTGAGTCGGGACTAGCCCGTGAGCAGTTCTTC
CASSESGLAREQFF
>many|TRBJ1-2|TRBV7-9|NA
TGTGCCAGCAGCTTAGGTGGGGAGGATGGCTACACCTTC
CASSLGGEDGYTF
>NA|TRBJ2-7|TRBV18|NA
TGTGCCAGCTTGGGATCGGGACAAGGCTACGAGCAGTACTTC
CASLGSGQGYEQYF
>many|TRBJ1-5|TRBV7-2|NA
TGTGCCAGCAGCACAGATTCAGCCCAGCCCCAGCATTTT
CASSTDSAQPQHF
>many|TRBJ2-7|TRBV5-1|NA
TGCGCCAGCAGCTTTAGTGGGTCGGGCAACGAGCAGTACTTC
CASSFSGSGNEQYF
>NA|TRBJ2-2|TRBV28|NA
TGTGCCAGCAGCCCCCCAGCCGGGACACACCGAGCCGGGGAGCTGTTTTTT
CASSPPAGTHRAGELFF
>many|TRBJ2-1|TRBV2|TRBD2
TGTGCCAGCAGCCCAGGGACTAGCGGGAGAGGGTTTGCGGAGCAGTTCTTC
CASSPGTSGRGFAEQFF
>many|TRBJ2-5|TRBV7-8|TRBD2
TGTGCCAGCAGCTTAGGAGCGGGAGGGCCGTGGGAGACCCAGTACTTC
CASSLGAGGPWETQYF
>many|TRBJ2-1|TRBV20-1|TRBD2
TGCAGTGCTAGACTGGCGGGAGCCAACAATGAGCAGTTCTTC
CSARLAGANNEQFF
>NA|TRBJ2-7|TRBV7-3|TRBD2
TGTGCCAGCAGCTTAATACGGGGGACTAGCGGGCTCTCGGAGGCCTACGGGCAGTACTTC
CASSLIRGTSGLSEAYGQYF
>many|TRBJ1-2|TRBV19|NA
TGTGCCAGTAAATATAACACTGGAGGCTACACCTTC
CASKYNTGGYTF